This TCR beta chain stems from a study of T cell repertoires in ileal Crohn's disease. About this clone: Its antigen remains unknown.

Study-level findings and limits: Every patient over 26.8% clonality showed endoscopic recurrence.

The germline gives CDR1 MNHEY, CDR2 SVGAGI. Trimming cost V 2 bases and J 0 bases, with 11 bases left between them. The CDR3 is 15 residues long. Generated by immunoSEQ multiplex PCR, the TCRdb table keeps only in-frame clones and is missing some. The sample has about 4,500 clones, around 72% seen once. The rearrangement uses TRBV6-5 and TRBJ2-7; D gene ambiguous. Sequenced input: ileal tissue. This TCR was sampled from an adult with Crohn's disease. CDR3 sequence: CASSYPHGASYEQYF. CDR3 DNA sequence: TGTGCCAGCAGTTACCCTCATGGAGCCTCCTACGAGCAGTACTTC.